Below are 10 T cell receptor beta chains sequenced from a single sample in a study of CD8+ T cells in alopecia areata. Treatment reported: oral pan-JAK inhibitor, 5-10 mg twice daily. Lesional scalp punch biopsies and peripheral blood came from alopecia areata patients. As the sequencing template, cDNA was produced by extracting RNA and reverse transcribing it. Sequenced by immunoSEQ multiplex PCR; TCRdb stores in-frame clones only, minus some. The table shows 15,000 to 20,000 clones, with 59% occurring only once. Sequencing used skin, obtained at week 4, from a patient treated with tofacitinib. These receptors originate from a human donor with alopecia areata.

This clone is labeled as medium-sized. This sequence joins TRBV9 and TRBJ1-4; D unresolved. Between the trimmed V and J ends, which lost 0 bases and 8 bases, there was a span of 8 bases. CDR3 length: 13 residues. The germline V gene has CDR1 SGDLS and CDR2 YYNGEE. CDR3 DNA sequence: TGTGCCAGCAGCGTAGGACAAGTCGAAAAACTGTTTTTT. Residues: CASSVGQVEKLFF.

This clone came up a few times. The chain employs TRBV4-1 and TRBJ2-6, with unresolved D. Germline loops: CDR1 MGHRA, CDR2 YSYEKL. The CDR3 contains 16 residues. V was trimmed by 1 base and J by 0 bases, leaving 7 bases between them. Here the CDR3 reads CASSQVRYSGANVLTF. CDR3 nucleotide sequence: TGCGCCAGCAGCCAAGTCAGGTACTCTGGGGCCAACGTCCTGACTTTC.

This clone was counted only a few times. The rearrangement links TRBV19 to TRBJ2-3; tentatively, D is TRBD1 or TRBD2 (5 bases each). Per the germline V gene, CDR1 is LNHDA and CDR2 is SQIVND (reference sequence). The CDR3 spans 15 residues. Trimming stripped 5 bases from V and 6 bases from J, with 18 bases between. For the CDR3, the DNA is TGTGCCAGTAGTCTCGGGACCTTGTCACGCGATACGCAGTATTTT. Amino acid sequence: CASSLGTLSRDTQYF.

The J gene is TRBJ1-1, the V gene TRBV28; D call uncertain. This CDR3 region has 14 residues. The V and J ends lost 3 bases and 3 bases respectively, with 11 bases between them. Germline CDR1 reads MDHEN; CDR2 reads SYDVKM. The CDR3 loop reads CASSFSYIDTEAFF. CDR3 in DNA: TGTGCCAGCAGTTTTTCCTACATAGACACTGAAGCTTTCTTT.

The chain combines TRBV7-2 with TRBJ2-1; 12 bases agree with TRBD2. Germline trimming cut 3 bases from V and 1 base from J; bases unmatched to any gene: 10. Germline lookup yields CDR1 SGHTA and CDR2 FQGNSA. The CDR3 runs to 19 residues. CDR3 sequence (DNA): TGTGCCAGCAGCTTGGGGCTAGCGGGGGGGCTTAGGTCCTACAATGAGCAGTTCTTC. Protein: CASSLGLAGGLRSYNEQFF.

This clone was seen a single time. The rearrangement uses TRBV7-2 and TRBJ1-5; D uncertain. The germline V gene encodes CDR1 SGHTA and CDR2 FQGNSA. Trimming cost V 5 bases and J 6 bases, with 11 bases left between them. The CDR3 contains 13 residues. The CDR3 sequence is CASSLQRSQPQHF. The DNA for the CDR3 is TGTGCCAGCAGCCTACAACGGAGTCAGCCCCAGCATTTT.

V gene TRBV28 combines with J gene TRBJ1-2, with 7 bases aligning to TRBD1. CDR1 and CDR2 (germline): MDHEN, SYDVKM. CDR3 length equals 14 residues. The V segment lost 7 bases and the J segment 1 base; nucleotides outside the gene matches: 6. This CDR3 is CASNLQGVNYGYTF. The CDR3 nucleotides are TGTGCCAGCAACCTTCAGGGGGTTAACTATGGCTACACCTTC.

This clone was seen once. The chain links TRBV6-5 to TRBJ2-5; no definite D call. V shed 7 bases and J shed 5 bases, with 17 bases lying between them. Germline CDR1 and CDR2: MNHEY and SVGAGI. The CDR3 sequence is 14 residues long. The CDR3 loop reads CASTAFPGSETQYF. The DNA for the CDR3 is TGTGCCAGCACCGCCTTCCCAGGCTCTGAGACCCAGTACTTC.

The chain links TRBV5-4 to TRBJ2-6; tentatively, D is TRBD1 (6 bases). The germline CDR1 and CDR2 sequences are SGHNT and YYREEE (reference sequence). The CDR3 covers 16 residues. Trimming pared 3 bases from V and 4 bases from J, leaving 14 bases between. The CDR3 DNA reads as TGTGCCAGCAGCTCCCAGGGGTCCGGAGGGGCCAACGTCCTGACTTTC. Protein: CASSSQGSGGANVLTF.

The rearrangement joins TRBV7-9 to TRBJ1-4, with D perhaps matching TRBD1 (5 bases). The CDR3 loop spans 15 amino acids. Trimming took off 6 bases at V and 7 bases at J, with 18 bases between the two ends. Germline loops: CDR1 SEHNR, CDR2 FQNEAQ (reference sequence). DNA of the CDR3: TGTGCCAGCAGATCCAGGGCAGTTCGCGGTGAAAAACTGTTTTTT. This gives the protein CASRSRAVRGEKLFF. Drawing the rest from reference TRBV7-9 and TRBJ1-4, the complete variable domain is DTGVSQNPRHKITKRGQNVTFRCDPISEHNRLYWYRQTLGQGPEFLTYFQNEAQLEKSRLLSDRFSAERPKGSFSTLEIQRTEQGDSAMYLCASRSRAVRGEKLFFGSGTQLSVL.